Included here is one TCR beta chain sequence, with context. Its specificity is unknown. This record comes from a study of T cell responses to AZD1222 COVID-19 vaccine. It was second doses at about 4 or about 12 weeks that were pooled. The protocol was immunoSEQ multiplex PCR, while the TCRdb copy is restricted to in-frame clones and leaves out a portion. The profile shows some 84,000 clones, around 88% of them singletons. The CDR3 length is 11 residues. Trimming stripped 8 bases from V and 4 bases from J, with 6 bases between. Whole-study results and caveats: Across spike, vaccine-associated CD4 TCRs were found, dominant at 160-218 and 743-854. Of the AZD1222 recipients, only 6 or 7 were seropositive at baseline.

This receptor was obtained from an adult who received the AZD1222 COVID-19 vaccine. V gene TRBV12-3 or TRBV12-4 combines with J gene TRBJ1-3; a possible D gene is TRBD1 (5 bases). The sequenced sample was peripheral blood, obtained 28 days after the second AZD1222 dose. The CDR3 sequence is CASGAGNTIYF. DNA of the CDR3: TGTGCCAGCGGGGCAGGAAACACCATATATTTT.